What follows are 16 T cell receptor beta chains derived from one specimen sequenced in a study of TIL therapy for anti-PD-1-resistant metastatic lung cancer. Time point: pre-treatment sample, taken before nivolumab and TIL therapy. Most excised metastases sampled were pleural nodules or supraclavicular lymph nodes. The libraries were made with immunoSEQ v3. Generated by immunoSEQ multiplex PCR, the TCRdb table keeps only in-frame clones and is missing some. In the table there are around 26,000 clones, about 60% of which are singletons. The specimen was tumor tissue, collected at baseline. Every receptor here comes from a woman aged 30-79 years with non-small cell lung cancer.

This chain connects TRBV7-8 to TRBJ1-2; tentative D call: TRBD1 (5 bases). The CDR3 extends over 13 amino acids. Germline V gene sequence: CDR1 SGHVS, CDR2 FQNEAQ. V was pared by 10 bases and J by 5 bases, with 17 bases between. The CDR3 region is CANSPGGGYGYTF. The CDR3 nucleotides read TGTGCCAACTCACCGGGGGGAGGGTATGGCTACACCTTC. Full variable domain (rest looked up from reference TRBV7-8 and TRBJ1-2): GAGVSQSPRYKVAKRGQDVALRCDPISGHVSLFWYQQALGQGPEFLTYFQNEAQLDKSGLPSDRFFAERPEGSVSTLKIQRTQQEDSAVYLCANSPGGGYGYTFGSGTRLTVV.

In its sample, this clone is medium-sized (0.01 to 0.1%). The V and J genes are TRBV5-4 and TRBJ1-2; no firm D call. The length of the CDR3 is 12 residues. The V gene lost 1 base and the J gene lost 7 bases, with 8 bases spanning the gap. The germline gives CDR1 SGHNT, CDR2 YYREEE (reference sequence). The CDR3 region is CASSLLESGYTF. CDR3 in DNA: TGTGCCAGCAGCTTGTTGGAGTCTGGCTACACCTTC.

The rearrangement joins TRBV11-3 to TRBJ1-5; TRBD1 matches at 7 bases. CDR3 length: 20 amino acids. The J segment lost 1 base and the V segment lost 1 base, leaving 16 bases of the junction unmatched. Per germline, CDR1 SGHNT and CDR2 YENEEA. Here the CDR3 reads CASSLGDISKSQGSNQPQHF. The CDR3 DNA is TGTGCCAGCAGCTTAGGGGATATATCAAAATCACAGGGGAGCAATCAGCCCCAGCATTTT.

The rearrangement uses TRBV29-1 and TRBJ1-2; D gene ambiguous. Germline assignment: CDR1 SQVTM and CDR2 ANQGSEA. Trimming removed 7 bases from V and 4 bases from J, with 7 bases in between. CDR3 length equals 10 residues. This CDR3 is CSAWTYGYTF. The CDR3 nucleotides read TGCAGCGCTTGGACCTATGGCTACACCTTC.

The rearrangement links TRBV6-6 to TRBJ1-1; TRBD1 aligns across 7 bases. CDR1 and CDR2 from the germline V gene are MNHNY and SVGAGI (reference sequence). This CDR3 comprises 14 residues. The V and J ends lost 5 bases and 6 bases, in that order; junction bases with no gene match: 9. This chain's CDR3 is CASSRDRAVSEAFF. CDR3 bases: TGTGCCAGCAGTAGAGACAGGGCTGTCTCTGAAGCTTTCTTT.

The rearrangement uses TRBV2 and TRBJ1-1, with no clear D. This CDR3 region has 13 residues. Trimming took 7 bases from V and 5 from J, leaving 14 bases between them. Germline CDR1 reads SNHLY; CDR2 reads FYNNEI. DNA of the CDR3: TGTGCCAGCAATACGGAAATGGGGACTGAAGCTTTCTTT. Residues: CASNTEMGTEAFF.

The V call is TRBV30, the J call TRBJ1-5; D gene unclear. The CDR3 covers 13 residues. Trimming took off 0 bases at V and 3 bases at J, with 6 bases between the two ends. The germline V gene has CDR1 GTSNPN and CDR2 SVGIG (reference sequence). The CDR3 loop reads CAWSVGLNQPQHF. The CDR3 region has the DNA TGTGCCTGGAGTGTAGGACTCAATCAGCCCCAGCATTTT.

The V call is TRBV6-5, the J call TRBJ2-3, with 10 bases aligning to TRBD2. With 6 bases clipped from V and 4 bases from J, the junction kept 4 bases outside the gene matches. The CDR3 is made up of 14 amino acids. The V gene's germline CDR1 is MNHEY and CDR2 SVGAGI. CDR3 sequence (DNA): TGTGCCAGCAGACCCGGGACTAGCGCAGATACGCAGTATTTT. This gives the protein CASRPGTSADTQYF.

This clone showed up just a few times. V is TRBV30 and J is TRBJ1-1; D gene unclear. The germline V gene encodes CDR1 GTSNPN and CDR2 SVGIG (reference sequence). Trimming took 3 bases from V and 10 from J, leaving 9 bases between them. The CDR3 extends over 10 amino acids. The CDR3 spells CAWRGLVAFF. Written as DNA, the CDR3 is TGTGCCTGGAGAGGTTTGGTAGCTTTCTTT.

The chain links TRBV2 to TRBJ1-5; TRBD1 might be the D (5 bases). Looked up from germline, CDR1 is SNHLY and CDR2 is FYNNEI. The CDR3 has 15 residues. V was trimmed by 1 base and J by 4 bases, leaving 11 bases between them. The CDR3 sequence is CASSEDGAANQPQHF. In DNA form, the CDR3 reads TGTGCCAGCAGTGAAGATGGGGCAGCTAATCAGCCCCAGCATTTT.

V is TRBV14 and J is TRBJ2-6; D remains ambiguous. CDR3 length equals 14 residues. Germline CDR1 and CDR2: SGHDN and FVKESK. Trimming took off 4 bases at V and 2 bases at J, with 6 bases between the two ends. CDR3 coding DNA: TGTGCCAGCAGCCGATCACCTGGGGCCAACGTCCTGACTTTC. Its protein is CASSRSPGANVLTF.

This chain connects TRBV27 to TRBJ2-1; D gene unclear. There are 19 residues in the CDR3. V was clipped by 4 bases and J by 0 bases, with 22 bases between them. Germline V gene data show CDR1 as MNHEY and CDR2 as SMNVEV (reference sequence). In nucleotides, the CDR3 is TGTGCCAGCAGTTCTACGGTGGAAGTGGTGAAGTGCTCCTACAATGAGCAGTTCTTC. This sequence encodes CASSSTVEVVKCSYNEQFF.

This clone was picked up a small number of times. The gene calls are TRBV30 and TRBJ1-2, with 9 positions matching TRBD1. Germline V gene lookup returns CDR1 GTSNPN and CDR2 SVGIG (reference sequence). The V segment lost 6 bases and the J segment 4 bases; nucleotides outside the gene matches: 6. The CDR3 extends over 13 amino acids. CDR3 sequence (DNA): TGTGCCTGCCCCCCGACAGGGGGCTATGGCTACACCTTC. Encoded protein: CACPPTGGYGYTF.

The CDR3: CASSLGLAANTGELFF. Here the CDR3 DNA reads TGCGCCAGCAGCCTCGGACTAGCGGCGAACACCGGGGAGCTGTTTTTT. The chain employs TRBV5-1 and TRBJ2-2, with 10 nucleotides matching TRBD2. Germline values: CDR1 SGHRS, CDR2 YFSETQ. V shed 4 bases and J 0 bases; nucleotides not matched to a gene: 3. The CDR3 contains 16 residues.

The chain uses TRBV19 and TRBJ1-2; D call uncertain. Looked up from germline, CDR1 is LNHDA and CDR2 is SQIVND (reference sequence). This CDR3 is built from 15 residues. V shed 6 bases and J shed 0 bases, with 14 bases lying between them. CDR3 amino acids: CASRGSDLANYGYTF. CDR3 DNA sequence: TGTGCCAGTAGAGGTTCCGATTTGGCTAACTATGGCTACACCTTC.

The table lists this clone with a few counts. This chain joins TRBV30 and TRBJ2-7, with 10 nucleotides matching TRBD2. This CDR3 region has 14 residues. The junction had 6 bases not matched to a gene; V was cut back by 5 bases and J by 2 bases. Germline CDR1 GTSNPN, CDR2 SVGIG (reference sequence). The CDR3 loop is CAWDLGLAPYEQYF. The CDR3 DNA reads TGTGCCTGGGACCTGGGACTAGCGCCCTACGAGCAGTACTTC.